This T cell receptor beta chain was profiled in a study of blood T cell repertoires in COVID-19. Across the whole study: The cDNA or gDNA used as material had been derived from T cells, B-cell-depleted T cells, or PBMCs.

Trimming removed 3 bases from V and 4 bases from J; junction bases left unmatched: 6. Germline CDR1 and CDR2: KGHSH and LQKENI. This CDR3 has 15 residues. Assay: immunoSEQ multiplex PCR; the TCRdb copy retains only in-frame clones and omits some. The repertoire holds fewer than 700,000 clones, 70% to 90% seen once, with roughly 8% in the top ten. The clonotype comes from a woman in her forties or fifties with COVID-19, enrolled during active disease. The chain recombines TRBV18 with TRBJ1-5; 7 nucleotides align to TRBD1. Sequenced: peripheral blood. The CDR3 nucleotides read TGTGCCAGCTCACCCCCCGGGACAGCTAATCAGCCCCAGCATTTT. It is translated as CASSPPGTANQPQHF. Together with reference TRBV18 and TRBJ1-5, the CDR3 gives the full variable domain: NAGVMQNPRHLVRRRGQEARLRCSPMKGHSHVYWYRQLPEEGLKFMVYLQKENIIDESGMPKERFSAEFPKEGPSILRIQQVVRGDSAAYFCASSPPGTANQPQHFGDGTRLSIL.